The entry that follows covers one T cell receptor beta chain sequence. The antigen is undetermined. The sample belongs to a study of regulatory T cells in long-lasting Graves disease. Study conclusions and caveats: Among persistent patients, a larger number of public clonotypes were shared (around 3,000) than among newly diagnosed patients (about 1,000).

Time point reported: persistent/refractory GD, antithyroid drugs over 5 years with positive TRAb. The authors made the TCR library using RNA they extracted from PBMCs. From germline, CDR1 is MGHDK and CDR2 SYGVNS. V lost 1 base, J lost 6 bases, and 16 bases lay in between. The CDR3 runs to 15 residues. Arm-PCR of CDR3 regions with iRepertoire HTBI primers generated TCR beta libraries. TCRdb independently ran MiXCR on the multiplex PCR reads; one entry per CDR3 protein. The sample yields 400,000 or so distinct CDR3 sequences, roughly a quarter seen once. The genes are TRBV25-1 and TRBJ2-7; D may correspond to TRBD1 or TRBD2 (5 bases each). The source was peripheral blood mononuclear cells (PBMCs), collected when the disease was refractory, from a patient treated with antithyroid drugs. This TCR was recovered from a female donor with Graves disease. As DNA, the CDR3 is TGTGCCAGCAGTGAATTTGGGGGATTGGAGCGCGAGCAGTACTTC. Translating it yields CASSEFGGLEREQYF.